This T cell receptor (beta chain) was captured by sequencing in a study of response to subunit inactivated influenza vaccine. TCRdb re-derived calls from the RT-PCR reads in MiXCR, one entry per CDR3 protein. Among about half a million distinct CDR3 sequences listed, less than 8% were seen once. Turning to this clonotype: Its antigen is undetermined.

Overall study findings and caveats: Authors suggested few new T cells are recruited by each seasonal influenza vaccination.

Looked up from germline, CDR1 is DFQATT and CDR2 is SNEGSKA (reference sequence). This CDR3 has 16 residues. V was clipped by 0 bases and J by 2 bases, with 15 bases between them. This chain uses TRBV20-1 with TRBJ2-3; either TRBD1 or TRBD2 may fit D (6 bases each). The TCR comes from a man aged 45 to 75 who received an inactivated influenza vaccine. Sequenced here: PBMCs from blood, sampled less than 30 months after vaccination. The CDR3 loop reads CSAREEGGLPTDTQYF. The CDR3 DNA reads TGCAGTGCTAGAGAGGAGGGGGGTTTGCCCACAGATACGCAGTATTTT.